Sequencing of this TCR beta chain was carried out in a study of regulatory T cells in long-lasting Graves disease. Time point in this sample: newly diagnosed GD, antithyroid drugs for less than 3 months. PBMC RNA was the source of the TCR library. Graves' disease diagnosis was established per American Thyroid Association guidelines. This clonotype has a count of ten or more. Its target is unknown. In building TCR beta libraries, iRepertoire HTBI primers were used together with Arm-PCR of CDR3 regions. Original handling: Sample data revealed roughly 62 TRBV and 12 to 15 TRBJ segments. TCRdb recomputed calls from the multiplex PCR reads with MiXCR, one row per CDR3 protein. None of the V and J calls come from the authors' own analysis; TCRdb made them. The table has a few hundred thousand distinct CDR3 sequences, 16% seen once. Study observations and caveats: Only a small sample size was used, which may have cut accuracy.

This same sample was also taken into another study, of T cells in Graves' hyperthyroidism and ophthalmopathy.

Specimen: peripheral blood mononuclear cells (PBMCs), collected at new diagnosis, from a patient treated with antithyroid drugs. The receptor was isolated from a woman aged 18-30 years with Graves disease.

The CDR3 loop reads CASRGTGAIGYTF. DNA of the CDR3: TGTGCCAGCAGAGGTACAGGGGCCATCGGCTACACCTTC. This chain joins TRBV28 and TRBJ1-2, with 7 bases matching TRBD1. The trim removed 6 bases at V and 8 bases at J, leaving 9 bases unmatched. Germline V gives CDR1 MDHEN, CDR2 SYDVKM. The CDR3 extends over 13 amino acids.